This entry lists 19 T cell receptor beta chains sequenced from one sample in a study of CD8 T cells in ankylosing spondylitis (dated by TCRdb to the late 2010s). The receptor library was made with 5' RACE. The reads were generated on an Illumina HiSeq 2500. The public reads were reprocessed in TCRdb via fastp at Q25 and MiXCR, keeping in-frame beta chains. Entries are consolidated by CDR3 protein sequence, retaining the most common genes and DNA. The sample profile shows fewer than 250,000 distinct CDR3 sequences; roughly a tenth of them were found once. The top ten clones comprise 2.6% of the sample. Sample: blood, either unsorted or a sorted T cell fraction (not recorded which). Every receptor here comes from a male donor with ankylosing spondylitis or in good health (not recorded which).

This clonotype was counted at least ten times. This sequence joins TRBV5-1 and TRBJ2-5; the D is unclear. Germline lookup yields CDR1 SGHRS and CDR2 YFSETQ. The V end lost 4 bases, the J end lost 5 bases, and 12 bases lay between the germline ends. This CDR3 contains 13 residues. The CDR3 sequence: CASSPGTGETQYF. As DNA, the CDR3 is TGCGCCAGCAGCCCGGGCACCGGGGAGACCCAGTACTTC.

This clonotype occurred a few times. The gene calls are TRBV20-1 and TRBJ2-3; the D gene is possibly TRBD2 (7 bases). Germline loops: CDR1 DFQATT, CDR2 SNEGSKA (reference sequence). The CDR3 has 15 amino acids. The V gene lost 6 bases and the J gene lost 1 base, with 17 bases spanning the gap. The CDR3 bases are TGCAGTGCCACGAACGGGGGGCGGGGCACAGATACGCAGTATTTT. This codes for CSATNGGRGTDTQYF.

This clonotype was seen repeatedly, ten times or more. The chain joins TRBV15 to TRBJ1-1; no reliable D call. Trimming shortened V by 0 bases and J by 6 bases, and 11 bases separated the two germline ends. The CDR3 loop spans 14 amino acids. The germline V gene has CDR1 LNHNV and CDR2 YYDKDF (reference sequence). As DNA, the CDR3 is TGTGCCACCAGCAGAGATAAGGGTCGTGCTGAAGCTTTCTTT. Amino acid sequence: CATSRDKGRAEAFF.

This clonotype has a count of ten or more. The CDR3 coding sequence is TGTGCCAGCAGACGGGACATCGGCGCTGAAGCTTTCTTT. The encoded protein is CASRRDIGAEAFF. The chain employs TRBV12-3 or TRBV12-4 and TRBJ1-1; tentative D call: TRBD1 (6 bases). V lost 6 bases, J lost 6 bases, and 14 bases lay in between. The CDR3 is 13 amino acids.

This clonotype was counted at least ten times. The chain combines TRBV5-1 with TRBJ2-2; D is perhaps TRBD1 (6 bases). This CDR3 spans 17 amino acids. Per the germline V gene, CDR1 is SGHRS and CDR2 is YFSETQ. Trimming left V 4 bases short and J 4 bases short, with 20 bases between. For the CDR3, the DNA is TGCGCCAGCAGCCCCAGGGCCGGACAGCTGGGCACCGGGGAGCTGTTTTTT. It encodes CASSPRAGQLGTGELFF.

Note on this clonotype: The junction shows a germline mismatch at one end, possibly a read error. The CDR3 DNA reads as TGTACCAGCAGTTTAGGGGGGCGTACTGAAGCTTTCTTT. It yields the protein CTSSLGGRTEAFF. The V and J genes are TRBV12-3 or TRBV12-4 and TRBJ1-1; D possibly corresponds to TRBD1 (6 bases). This CDR3 has 13 amino acids.

About this clonotype itself: This may stem from a read error, because a much larger clone lies one nucleotide away. V gene TRBV5-1 combines with J gene TRBJ1-1; D gene ambiguous. The CDR3 has 15 residues. Germline V gene lookup returns CDR1 SGHRS and CDR2 YFSETQ. The CDR3 is CANSLAVRGNTEAFF. Written as DNA, the CDR3 is TGCGCCAACAGCTTGGCGGTCCGGGGAAACACTGAAGCTTTCTTT.

This clonotype was seen a handful of times. V usage is TRBV7-2 and J usage is TRBJ1-4; D might be TRBD1 (5 bases). This CDR3 is built from 13 residues. Germline CDR1 is SGHTA and CDR2 is FQGNSA. V lost 3 bases and J 6 bases, leaving 8 bases between the germline ends. CDR3 sequence reads: CASSLGRHEKLFF. The DNA for the CDR3 is TGTGCCAGCAGCTTGGGACGTCATGAAAAACTGTTTTTT.

The chain is built from TRBV12-3 or TRBV12-4 and TRBJ2-2, with D possibly being TRBD2 (5 bases). V was trimmed by 4 bases and J by 2 bases, leaving 20 bases between them. This CDR3 contains 18 residues. The CDR3 protein is CASSSGLWEPNNTGELFF. The DNA for the CDR3 is TGTGCCAGCAGTTCAGGCCTCTGGGAGCCAAACAACACCGGGGAGCTGTTTTTT.

The chain carries TRBV10-3 and TRBJ2-6, with TRBD1 matching over 7 bases. Germline V gene lookup returns CDR1 ENHRY and CDR2 SYGVKD. V was clipped by 3 bases and J by 4 bases; unmatched bases: 3. This CDR3 spans 15 amino acids. The CDR3 DNA reads as TGTGCCATCAGTGAAACAGGGGAAGGGGCCAACGTCCTGACTTTC. This sequence encodes CAISETGEGANVLTF.

There are a few counts of this clonotype. This chain connects TRBV7-9 to TRBJ2-1, with D perhaps given as TRBD1 or TRBD2 (5 bases each). CDR1 and CDR2 (germline): SEHNR, FQNEAQ (reference sequence). CDR3 length equals 12 residues. Trimming removed 5 bases at V and 10 bases at J, with 12 bases between. CDR3 nucleotide sequence: TGTGCCAGCAGCCCGACGGGGACCGAGCAGTTCTTC. Its translation: CASSPTGTEQFF.

This clonotype was seen many times. V usage is TRBV5-1 and J usage is TRBJ2-1; 9 nucleotides line up with TRBD2. Germline values: CDR1 SGHRS, CDR2 YFSETQ. J gave up 7 bases and V 1 base, and 9 bases lay outside the gene matches. The CDR3 contains 16 residues. The CDR3 loop is CASSLFETRGGNEQFF. The CDR3 DNA reads TGCGCCAGCAGCTTGTTCGAGACGCGGGGGGGGAATGAGCAGTTCTTC. Filled out from reference TRBV5-1 and TRBJ2-1, the complete variable domain reads KAGVTQTPRYLIKTRGQQVTLSCSPISGHRSVSWYQQTPGQGLQFLFEYFSETQRNKGNFPGRFSGRQFSNSRSEMNVSTLELGDSALYLCASSLFETRGGNEQFFGPGTRLTVL.

This clonotype occurred many times. The chain uses TRBV10-2 and TRBJ2-7; 8 bases are a match to TRBD2. Germline lookup yields CDR1 WSHSY and CDR2 SAAADI. Germline trimming cut 0 bases from V and 7 bases from J; bases unmatched to any gene: 11. The CDR3 loop spans 16 amino acids. The CDR3 bases are TGCGCCAGCAGTGAGTCGTTGGCGGGGGGCCGTGTAGAGCAGTACTTC. Residues: CASSESLAGGRVEQYF.

The chain has TRBV6-1 and TRBJ2-7; TRBD2 agrees at 8 bases. V shed 8 bases and J 2 bases; nucleotides not matched to a gene: 5. CDR1 and CDR2 (germline): MNHNS, SASEGT. The CDR3 has 13 residues. The CDR3 loop reads CASRGAGAYEQYF. The CDR3 DNA sequence: TGTGCCAGCCGGGGAGCGGGGGCCTACGAGCAGTACTTC.

This clonotype was seen ten or more times. The J gene is TRBJ2-1, the V gene TRBV19; D unresolved. This CDR3 contains 12 residues. CDR1 LNHDA and CDR2 SQIVND come from the germline V gene (reference sequence). The ends were cut back, 5 bases at V and 6 bases at J, with 8 bases in the middle. The CDR3 loop reads CASSPSTNEQFF. The CDR3 nucleotides read TGTGCCAGTAGTCCCTCGACCAATGAGCAGTTCTTC.

The rearrangement links TRBV6-5 to TRBJ1-5; no firm D call. The germline V gene encodes CDR1 MNHEY and CDR2 SVGAGI. This CDR3 spans 13 amino acids. V was cut by 4 bases and J by 7 bases, with 11 bases left in between. The CDR3 sequence: CASSSEAGQPQHF. The CDR3 DNA reads TGTGCCAGCAGTTCGGAGGCTGGACAGCCCCAGCATTTT.

This clonotype was found many times. This sequence joins TRBV27 and TRBJ1-2; D is unclear. Germline V gene data show CDR1 as MNHEY and CDR2 as SMNVEV (reference sequence). The ends were cut back, 4 bases at V and 0 bases at J, with 9 bases in the middle. The CDR3 extends over 14 amino acids. CDR3 DNA sequence: TGTGCCAGCAGTTCAGGAGTTCCTAACTATGGCTACACCTTC. Protein sequence: CASSSGVPNYGYTF.

The V and J genes are TRBV5-1 and TRBJ2-3; 11 bases match TRBD2. V lost 4 bases to trimming and J lost 2 bases; unmatched junction nucleotides: 9. The length of the CDR3 is 17 residues. Germline V CDR1 and CDR2: SGHRS, YFSETQ. CDR3 amino acids: CASSLTGGLAATDTQYF. As DNA, the CDR3 is TGCGCCAGCAGCCTGACAGGGGGACTAGCGGCCACAGATACGCAGTATTTT.

This clonotype is a singleton in its sample. The J gene is TRBJ2-3, the V gene TRBV20-1, with 8 nucleotides matching TRBD2. V lost 1 base and J lost 4; bases outside the gene matches: 4. CDR3 length: 14 residues. The V gene's germline CDR1 is DFQATT and CDR2 SNEGSKA (reference sequence). Here the CDR3 DNA reads TGCAGTGCTAGAGCGGGGGGGGCACCAGATACGCAGTATTTT. Protein sequence: CSARAGGAPDTQYF.